The subject of this entry is one T cell receptor beta chain. This record belongs to a study of blood T cell repertoires in COVID-19. Across the whole study: Donors in the United States, Italy and Spain gave samples during acute or convalescent COVID-19. Nucleic acid was either cDNA or gDNA, and it came from T cells, B-cell-depleted T cells, or PBMCs.

With 0 bases removed from V and 2 bases from J, the gap between germline ends came to 9 bases. Germline-derived CDR1 and CDR2 are SEHNR and FQNEAQ (reference sequence). CDR3 length: 15 residues. In the original analysis: Amplifying reference gene primers gave estimates of nucleated cell counts. Generated by immunoSEQ multiplex PCR, the TCRdb table keeps only in-frame clones and is missing some. The V and J calls and clone size are taken from that table; D and trimming were inferred from the DNA. Of about 100,000 clones detected, about 84% appear once; the ten largest clones hold about 13%. This TCR came from a human donor in a cohort sampled during active COVID-19. The chain couples TRBV7-9 to TRBJ2-3; possible D gene TRBD2, 7 bases. The material sequenced was peripheral blood. The CDR3 is CASSLAGGPTDTQYF. The CDR3 nucleotides are TGTGCCAGCAGCTTAGCGGGGGGGCCCACAGATACGCAGTATTTT.